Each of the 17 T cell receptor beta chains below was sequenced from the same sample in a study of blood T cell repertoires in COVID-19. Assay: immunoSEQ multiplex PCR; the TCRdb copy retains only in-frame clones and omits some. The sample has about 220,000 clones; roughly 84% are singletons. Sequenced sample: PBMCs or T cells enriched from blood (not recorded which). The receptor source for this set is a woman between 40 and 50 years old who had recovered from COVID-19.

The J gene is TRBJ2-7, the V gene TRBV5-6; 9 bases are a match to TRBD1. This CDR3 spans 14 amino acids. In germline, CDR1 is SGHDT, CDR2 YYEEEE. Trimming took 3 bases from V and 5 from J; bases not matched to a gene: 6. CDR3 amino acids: CASSSGQGKHEQYF. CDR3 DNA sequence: TGTGCCAGCAGCTCGGGACAGGGAAAGCACGAGCAGTACTTC.

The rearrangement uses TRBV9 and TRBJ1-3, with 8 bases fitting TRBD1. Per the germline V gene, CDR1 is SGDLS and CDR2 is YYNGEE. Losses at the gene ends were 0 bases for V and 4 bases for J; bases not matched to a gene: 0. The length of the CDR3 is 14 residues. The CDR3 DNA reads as TGTGCCAGCAGCGTAGCAGGGGGCGGAAACACCATATATTTT. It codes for CASSVAGGGNTIYF.

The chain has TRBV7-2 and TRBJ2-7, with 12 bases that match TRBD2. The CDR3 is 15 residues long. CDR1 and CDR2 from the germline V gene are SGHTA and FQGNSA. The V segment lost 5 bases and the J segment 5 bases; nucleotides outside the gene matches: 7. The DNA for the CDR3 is TGTGCCAGCAGCGACGGGACTAGCGGGTTCAACGAGCAGTACTTC. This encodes CASSDGTSGFNEQYF.

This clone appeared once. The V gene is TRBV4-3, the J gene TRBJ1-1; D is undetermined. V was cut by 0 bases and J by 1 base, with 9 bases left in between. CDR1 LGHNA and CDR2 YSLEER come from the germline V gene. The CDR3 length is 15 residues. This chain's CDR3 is CASSQDVAPNTEAFF. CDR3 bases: TGCGCCAGCAGCCAAGATGTGGCACCGAACACTGAAGCTTTCTTT.

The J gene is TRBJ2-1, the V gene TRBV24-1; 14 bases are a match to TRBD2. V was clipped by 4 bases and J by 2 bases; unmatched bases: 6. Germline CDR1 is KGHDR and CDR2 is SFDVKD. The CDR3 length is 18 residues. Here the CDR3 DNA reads TGTGCCACCAGTGACCGCCCGGGACTAGCGGGAGCCTACAATGAGCAGTTCTTC. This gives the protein CATSDRPGLAGAYNEQFF.

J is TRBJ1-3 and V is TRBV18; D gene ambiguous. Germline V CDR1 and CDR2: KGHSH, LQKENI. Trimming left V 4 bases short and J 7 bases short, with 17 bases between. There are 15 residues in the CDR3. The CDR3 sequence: CASSQGPRPGNTIYF. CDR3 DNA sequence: TGTGCCAGCTCACAGGGCCCCAGACCGGGGAACACCATATATTTT.

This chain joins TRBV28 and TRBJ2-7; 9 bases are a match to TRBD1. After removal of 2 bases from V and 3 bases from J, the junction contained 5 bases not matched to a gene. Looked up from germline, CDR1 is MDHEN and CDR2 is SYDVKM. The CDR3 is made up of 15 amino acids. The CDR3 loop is CASSLQQGAVYEQYF. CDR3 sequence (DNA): TGTGCCAGCAGTTTACAACAGGGGGCCGTCTACGAGCAGTACTTC.

The CDR3 sequence: CSVRTGASYEQYF. CDR3 in DNA: TGCAGCGTTAGGACAGGGGCGTCATACGAGCAGTACTTC. J is TRBJ2-7 and V is TRBV29-1; 9 positions match TRBD1. CDR1 is SQVTM, CDR2 ANQGSEA, per germline. Losses at the gene ends were 5 bases for V and 4 bases for J; bases not matched to a gene: 6. The CDR3 loop spans 13 amino acids.

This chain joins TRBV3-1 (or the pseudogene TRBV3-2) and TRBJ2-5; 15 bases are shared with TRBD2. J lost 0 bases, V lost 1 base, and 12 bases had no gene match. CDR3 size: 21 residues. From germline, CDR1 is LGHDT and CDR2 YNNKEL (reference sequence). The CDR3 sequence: CASSQGSGTSGRRVYQETQYF. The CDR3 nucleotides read TGTGCCAGCAGCCAAGGGTCCGGGACTAGCGGGAGGAGGGTATACCAAGAGACCCAGTACTTC.

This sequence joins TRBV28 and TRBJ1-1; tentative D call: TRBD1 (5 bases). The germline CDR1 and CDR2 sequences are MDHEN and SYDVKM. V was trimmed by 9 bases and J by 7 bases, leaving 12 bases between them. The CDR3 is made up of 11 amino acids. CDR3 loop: CARDLGHEAFF. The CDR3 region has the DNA TGTGCCAGGGACCTAGGACATGAAGCTTTCTTT.

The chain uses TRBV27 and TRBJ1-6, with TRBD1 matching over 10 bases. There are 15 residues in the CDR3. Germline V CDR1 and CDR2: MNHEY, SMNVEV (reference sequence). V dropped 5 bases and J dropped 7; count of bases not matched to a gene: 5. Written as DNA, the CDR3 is TGTGCCAGCAGTCCCCGGGGACAGGGGAATTCACCCCTCCACTTT. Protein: CASSPRGQGNSPLHF.

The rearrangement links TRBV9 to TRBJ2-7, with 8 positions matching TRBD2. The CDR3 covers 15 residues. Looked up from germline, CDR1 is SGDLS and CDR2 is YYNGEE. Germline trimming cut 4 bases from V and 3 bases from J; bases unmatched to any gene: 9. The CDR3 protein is CASSPGLGPVYEQYF. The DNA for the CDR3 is TGTGCCAGCAGCCCGGGACTAGGACCCGTCTACGAGCAGTACTTC. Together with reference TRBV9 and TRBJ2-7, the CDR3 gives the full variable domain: DSGVTQTPKHLITATGQRVTLRCSPRSGDLSVYWYQQSLDQGLQFLIQYYNGEERAKGNILERFSAQQFPDLHSELNLSSLELGDSALYFCASSPGLGPVYEQYFGPGTRLTVT.

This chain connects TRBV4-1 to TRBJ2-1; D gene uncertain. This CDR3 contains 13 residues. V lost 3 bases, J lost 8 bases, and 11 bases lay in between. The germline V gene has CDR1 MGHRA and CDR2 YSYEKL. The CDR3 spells CASSQQRFHEQFF. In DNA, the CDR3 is TGCGCCAGCAGCCAGCAGCGCTTCCATGAGCAGTTCTTC.

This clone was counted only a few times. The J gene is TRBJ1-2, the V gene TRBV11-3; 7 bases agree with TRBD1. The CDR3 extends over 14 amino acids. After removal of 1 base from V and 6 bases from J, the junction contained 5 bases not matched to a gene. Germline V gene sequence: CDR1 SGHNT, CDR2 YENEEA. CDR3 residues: CASSLVRTGDGYTF. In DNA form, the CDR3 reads TGTGCCAGCAGCTTAGTTAGGACAGGAGATGGCTACACCTTC. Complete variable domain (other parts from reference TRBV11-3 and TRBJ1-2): EAGVVQSPRYKIIEKKQPVAFWCNPISGHNTLYWYLQNLGQGPELLIRYENEEAVDDSQLPKDRFSAERLKGVDSTLKIQPAELGDSAVYLCASSLVRTGDGYTFGSGTRLTVV.

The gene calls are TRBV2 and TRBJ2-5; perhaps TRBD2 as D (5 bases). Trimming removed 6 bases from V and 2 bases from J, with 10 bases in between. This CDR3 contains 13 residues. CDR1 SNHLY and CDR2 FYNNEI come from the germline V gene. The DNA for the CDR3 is TGTGCCAGCAGCCCAAGCGGACAAGAGACCCAGTACTTC. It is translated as CASSPSGQETQYF.

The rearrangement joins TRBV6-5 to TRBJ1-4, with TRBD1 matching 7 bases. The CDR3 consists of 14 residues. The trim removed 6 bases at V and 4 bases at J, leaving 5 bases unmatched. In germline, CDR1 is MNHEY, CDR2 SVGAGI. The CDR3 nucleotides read TGTGCCAGCAGGATCGGGACAGATAATGAAAAACTGTTTTTT. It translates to CASRIGTDNEKLFF.

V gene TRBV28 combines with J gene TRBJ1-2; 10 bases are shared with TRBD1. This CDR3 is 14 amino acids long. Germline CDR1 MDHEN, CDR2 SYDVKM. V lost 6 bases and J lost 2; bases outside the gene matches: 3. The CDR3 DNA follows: TGTGCCAGCAGAGCGACAGGGGGCAACTATGGCTACACCTTC. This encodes CASRATGGNYGYTF.